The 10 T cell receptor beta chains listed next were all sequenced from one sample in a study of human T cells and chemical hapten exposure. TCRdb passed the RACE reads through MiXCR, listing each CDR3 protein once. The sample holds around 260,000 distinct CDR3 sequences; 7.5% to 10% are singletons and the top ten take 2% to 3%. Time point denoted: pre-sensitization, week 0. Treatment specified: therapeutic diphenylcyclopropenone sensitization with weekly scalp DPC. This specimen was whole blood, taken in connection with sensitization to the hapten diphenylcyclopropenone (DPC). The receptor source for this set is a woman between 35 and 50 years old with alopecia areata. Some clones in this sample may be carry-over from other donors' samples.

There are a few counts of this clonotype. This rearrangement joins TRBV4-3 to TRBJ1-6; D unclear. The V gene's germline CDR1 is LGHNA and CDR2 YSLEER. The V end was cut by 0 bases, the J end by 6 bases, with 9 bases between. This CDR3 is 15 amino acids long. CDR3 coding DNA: TGCGCCAGCAGCCAAGATCCAGGAATTAATTCACCCCTCCACTTT. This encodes CASSQDPGINSPLHF.

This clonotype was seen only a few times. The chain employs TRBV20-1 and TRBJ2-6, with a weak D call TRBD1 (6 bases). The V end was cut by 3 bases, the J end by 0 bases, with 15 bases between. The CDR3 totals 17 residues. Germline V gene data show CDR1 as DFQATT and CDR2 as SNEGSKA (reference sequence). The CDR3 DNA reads TGCAGTGCTAGGGTGGGCAGGGGAGACTCTGGGGCCAACGTCCTGACTTTC. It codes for CSARVGRGDSGANVLTF.

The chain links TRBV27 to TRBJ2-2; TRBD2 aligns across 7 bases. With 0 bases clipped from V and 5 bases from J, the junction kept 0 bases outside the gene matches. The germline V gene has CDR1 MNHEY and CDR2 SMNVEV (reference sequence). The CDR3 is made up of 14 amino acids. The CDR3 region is CASSLSGGTGELFF. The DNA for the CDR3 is TGTGCCAGCAGTTTATCCGGGGGGACCGGGGAGCTGTTTTTT.

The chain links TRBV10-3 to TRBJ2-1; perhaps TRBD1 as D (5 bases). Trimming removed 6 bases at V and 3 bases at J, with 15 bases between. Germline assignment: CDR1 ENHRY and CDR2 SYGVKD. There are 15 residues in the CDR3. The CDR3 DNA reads TGTGCCATCAGGAGAGACAGAATTTTCTACAATGAGCAGTTCTTC. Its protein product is CAIRRDRIFYNEQFF.

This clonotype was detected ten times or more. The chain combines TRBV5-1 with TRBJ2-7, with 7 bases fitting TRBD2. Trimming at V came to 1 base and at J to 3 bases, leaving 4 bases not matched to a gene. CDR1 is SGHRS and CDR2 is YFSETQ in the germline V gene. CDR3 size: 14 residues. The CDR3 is CASSLTSDRYEQYF. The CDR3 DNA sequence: TGCGCCAGCAGCTTGACTAGCGATCGCTACGAGCAGTACTTC. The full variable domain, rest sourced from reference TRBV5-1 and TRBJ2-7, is KAGVTQTPRYLIKTRGQQVTLSCSPISGHRSVSWYQQTPGQGLQFLFEYFSETQRNKGNFPGRFSGRQFSNSRSEMNVSTLELGDSALYLCASSLTSDRYEQYFGPGTRLTVT.

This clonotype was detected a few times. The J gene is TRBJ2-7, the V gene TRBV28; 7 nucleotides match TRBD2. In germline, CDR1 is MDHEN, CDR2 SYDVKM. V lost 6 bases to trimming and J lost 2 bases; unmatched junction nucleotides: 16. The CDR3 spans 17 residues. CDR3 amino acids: CASSPPSSGVLAYEQYF. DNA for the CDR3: TGTGCCAGCAGCCCCCCGTCTAGCGGAGTTTTGGCCTACGAGCAGTACTTC.

CDR3 amino acids: CASSLAVRDTEAFF. In nucleotides, the CDR3 is TGTGCCAGCAGCCTGGCCGTTCGGGACACTGAAGCTTTCTTT. The V gene is TRBV14, the J gene TRBJ1-1; D gene uncertain. The CDR3 contains 14 residues. V shed 4 bases and J shed 3 bases, with 12 bases lying between them. Per the germline V gene, CDR1 is SGHDN and CDR2 is FVKESK.

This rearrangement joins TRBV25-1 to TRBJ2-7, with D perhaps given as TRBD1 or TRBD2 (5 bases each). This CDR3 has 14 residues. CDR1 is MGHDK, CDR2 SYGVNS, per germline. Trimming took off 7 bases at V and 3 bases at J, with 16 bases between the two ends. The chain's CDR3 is CASKRAGTDYEQYF. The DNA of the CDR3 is TGTGCCAGCAAGAGGGCCGGGACGGACTACGAGCAGTACTTC.

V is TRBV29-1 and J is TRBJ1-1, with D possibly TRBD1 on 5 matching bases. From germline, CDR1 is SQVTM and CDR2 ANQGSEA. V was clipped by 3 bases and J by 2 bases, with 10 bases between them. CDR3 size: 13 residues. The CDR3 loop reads CSVDWGDNTEAFF. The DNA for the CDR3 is TGCAGCGTTGACTGGGGGGATAACACTGAAGCTTTCTTT.

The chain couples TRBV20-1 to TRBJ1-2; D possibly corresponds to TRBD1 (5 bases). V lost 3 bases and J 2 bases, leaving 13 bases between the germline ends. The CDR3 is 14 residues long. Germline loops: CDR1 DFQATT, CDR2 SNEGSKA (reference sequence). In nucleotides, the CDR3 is TGCAGTGCTAGGCTACAGGACCGAAACTATGGCTACACCTTC. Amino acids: CSARLQDRNYGYTF.